The entry below gives a single T cell receptor beta chain sequence along with its context. Its antigen remains unidentified. This sample was included in a study of T cell responses to AZD1222 COVID-19 vaccine. Whole-study findings and limits: Repertoires were sampled only after the peak T cell response. Of spike-specific TCRs, nearly half reportedly target regions left unmutated in variants. Breadth and depth of Spike-specific TCRs rose after two AZD1222 doses. In a largely white British group with more females than males, clonal diversity was possibly underestimated.

Assay: immunoSEQ multiplex PCR; the TCRdb copy retains only in-frame clones and omits some. The sample gives approximately 160,000 clones, approximately 90% of which show up once; around 3% is in the top ten. The V and J ends lost 3 bases and 4 bases, in that order; junction bases with no gene match: 3. Germline V gene lookup returns CDR1 DFQATT and CDR2 SNEGSKA (reference sequence). CDR3 length equals 14 residues. The chain links TRBV20-1 to TRBJ2-1, with TRBD2 matching over 10 bases. The sequence came from an adult in good health. The sequences come from peripheral blood, collected on day 0 of AZD1222 vaccination. Here the CDR3 reads CSASKGLAYNEQFF. The CDR3 DNA reads TGCAGTGCTAGTAAGGGACTAGCGTACAATGAGCAGTTCTTC.